This T cell receptor (beta chain) appears in the sequencing data of a study of PD-1 blockade in classical Hodgkin lymphoma. Measured with immunoSEQ multiplex PCR; TCRdb has only the in-frame clones, and not every one. The sample has around 37,000 clones, roughly nine tenths seen once; the top ten hold roughly 0.3%. The sample's time point: cycle 4 day 1 (C4D1), after five to seven weeks of nivolumab. All the patients suffered relapse after autologous stem cell transplantation, and brentuximab vedotin exposure differed. Investigators isolated CD4+ T cells from thawed PBMCs through magnetic negative selection. Germline V gene sequence: CDR1 LNHDA, CDR2 SQIVND (reference sequence). This CDR3 has 13 amino acids. V dropped 8 bases and J dropped 3; count of bases not matched to a gene: 6.

The sequence was collected from a human donor with classical Hodgkin lymphoma. Sample: CD4+ T cells from blood, taken before the fourth cycle of nivolumab. The J gene is TRBJ1-2, the V gene TRBV19; 7 nucleotides agree with TRBD1. CDR3 loop: CASRRQGYYGYTF. Written as DNA, the CDR3 is TGTGCCAGTCGGAGACAGGGATACTATGGCTACACCTTC. Looking up the rest from reference TRBV19 and TRBJ1-2 gives the full variable domain: DGGITQSPKYLFRKEGQNVTLSCEQNLNHDAMYWYRQDPGQGLRLIYYSQIVNDFQKGDIAEGYSVSREKKESFPLTVTSAQKNPTAFYLCASRRQGYYGYTFGSGTRLTVV.